This is a list of T cell receptor beta chains from one sample in a study of blood T cells in healthy people across ages. TCRdb re-analysed the 5' RACE reads in MiXCR, keeping a single row per CDR3 protein. The sample records fewer than 2,000,000 distinct CDR3 sequences, approximately 39% being singletons. The sample consisted of blood. All receptors derive from a human donor in good health. The CDR3 runs from the conserved cysteine through the conserved F or W. D genes are given only for firm matches. Clone sizes are given selectively: once, few, many, or a class where the clone is expanded.

J	length	V	D	size	CDR3	DNA
TRBJ2-1	12	TRBV29-1	NA	NA	CSVPTVGFEQFF	TGCAGCGTTCCTACAGTGGGGTTTGAGCAGTTCTTC
TRBJ2-1	18	TRBV18	TRBD1	NA	CATSLTYTPGQGGNEQFF	TGTGCCACTTCACTCACCTATACCCCGGGACAGGGTGGCAATGAGCAGTTCTTC
TRBJ2-5	14	TRBV7-2	TRBD1	many	CASSLDRGQETQYF	TGTGCCAGCAGCTTGGACAGGGGACAAGAGACCCAGTACTTC
TRBJ1-2	15	TRBV7-2	NA	NA	CASSLERINNYGYTF	TGTGCCAGCAGCTTAGAAAGGATTAATAACTATGGCTACACCTTC
TRBJ2-7	13	TRBV5-1	NA	NA	CASSQPNGYEQYF	TGCGCCAGCAGTCAGCCTAACGGATACGAGCAGTACTTC
TRBJ2-1	16	TRBV9	NA	NA	CVSSRHGGELGNEQFF	TGTGTCAGCAGCCGTCACGGCGGGGAACTGGGGAATGAGCAGTTCTTC
TRBJ2-1	19	TRBV20-1	NA	NA	CSAPASKDSSLSSYNEQFF	TGCAGTGCTCCCGCATCGAAGGACAGTTCACTTAGCTCCTACAATGAGCAGTTCTTC
TRBJ2-1	12	TRBV7-2	NA	few	CASSRRANEQFF	TGTGCCAGCAGCCGGCGGGCCAATGAGCAGTTCTTC
TRBJ2-3	14	TRBV6-2/TRBV6-3	NA	NA	CTSSRDGPTDTQYF	TGTACCAGCAGTCGGGACGGACCCACAGATACGCAGTATTTT
TRBJ1-1	13	TRBV18	NA	once	CASSPLTAGEAFF	TGTGCCAGCTCACCATTAACGGCAGGGGAAGCTTTCTTT
TRBJ2-3	18	TRBV21-1	NA	NA	CAKKGLAESPNRTDTQYF	TGTGCCAAGAAGGGACTAGCGGAATCTCCCAACAGAACAGATACGCAGTATTTT
TRBJ1-1	15	TRBV28	NA	NA	CASSLPRTFGPEAFF	TGTGCCAGCAGTTTACCCCGGACATTTGGCCCTGAAGCTTTCTTT
TRBJ2-2	15	TRBV7-8	TRBD2	NA	CASSSAGGQTGELFF	TGTGCCAGCAGCTCGGCGGGGGGGCAAACCGGGGAGCTGTTTTTT
TRBJ2-4	18	TRBV6-2/TRBV6-3	NA	few	CASSYPPQVTLAKNIQYF	TGTGCCAGCAGTTACCCCCCGCAGGTCACTCTAGCCAAAAACATTCAGTACTTC
TRBJ2-5	14	TRBV29-1	NA	NA	CSVVSRVDQETQYF	TGCAGCGTTGTTTCCAGGGTGGACCAAGAGACCCAGTACTTC
TRBJ1-2	17	TRBV25-1	NA	few	CASIGRRGRPYLYGYTF	TGTGCCAGCATCGGGAGGCGGGGACGCCCCTACCTCTATGGCTACACCTTC
TRBJ2-7	13	TRBV12-3/TRBV12-4	NA	few	CASSLAQGNEQYF	TGTGCCAGCAGTTTAGCCCAGGGGAACGAGCAGTACTTC
TRBJ1-2	15	TRBV12-3/TRBV12-4	TRBD1	NA	CASNRTGLSHYGYTF	TGTGCCAGCAACCGGACAGGGCTCTCTCACTATGGCTACACCTTC
TRBJ1-2	15	TRBV10-3	NA	many	CAISYDAGHNYGYTF	TGTGCCATCAGCTATGATGCGGGACATAACTATGGCTACACCTTC
TRBJ2-3	15	TRBV20-1	NA	few	CSASPRGRGADTQYF	TGCAGTGCTAGTCCCCGTGGTAGGGGGGCAGATACGCAGTATTTT
TRBJ1-2	16	TRBV9	NA	once	CASSVGTWGGIDGYTF	TGTGCCAGCAGCGTGGGGACGTGGGGGGGTATTGATGGCTACACCTTC
TRBJ1-2	19	TRBV12-5	NA	NA	CASGSTLLGWTTVESGYTF	TGTGCTAGTGGTTCGACTTTACTCGGCTGGACAACCGTTGAGAGTGGCTACACCTTC
TRBJ1-6	14	TRBV12-3/TRBV12-4	NA	NA	CASSSPGWGSPLHF	TGTGCCAGCAGTTCCCCAGGGTGGGGTTCACCCCTCCACTTT
TRBJ2-7	11	TRBV29-1	NA	NA	CSVVNTYEQYF	TGCAGCGTCGTGAATACCTACGAGCAGTACTTC
TRBJ1-4	13	TRBV29-1	NA	NA	CSVARVSNEKLFF	TGCAGCGTTGCCAGGGTCTCTAATGAAAAACTGTTTTTT
TRBJ2-7	13	TRBV28	NA	few	CASSLFVGSEQYF	TGTGCCAGCAGTCTGTTTGTGGGTTCCGAGCAGTACTTC
TRBJ2-6	18	TRBV11-1	NA	NA	CASSFPSRDHSGANVLTF	TGTGCCAGCAGCTTCCCCAGCAGGGACCACTCTGGGGCCAACGTCCTGACTTTC
TRBJ2-5	16	TRBV7-2	NA	NA	CASSLWGGALKETQYF	TGTGCCAGCAGTCTCTGGGGGGGCGCGTTAAAAGAGACCCAGTACTTC
TRBJ1-2	15	TRBV7-2	NA	few	CASSLSGMALYGYTF	TGTGCCAGCAGCCTTAGTGGAATGGCCCTCTATGGCTACACCTTC
TRBJ2-5	13	TRBV12-3/TRBV12-4	NA	many	CASSLGGYETQYF	TGTGCCAGCAGTTTGGGCGGCTACGAGACCCAGTACTTC
TRBJ2-7	12	TRBV20-1	NA	NA	CSARTESYEQYF	TGCAGTGCTAGGACAGAATCCTACGAGCAGTACTTC
TRBJ1-5	18	TRBV12-3/TRBV12-4	NA	NA	CASSLSLPVQSVGQPQHF	TGTGCCAGCAGTTTATCTCTACCGGTACAGTCGGTAGGTCAGCCCCAGCATTTT
TRBJ2-1	16	TRBV7-9	NA	NA	CASSNFTGPSLDEQFF	TGTGCCAGCAGCAACTTTACAGGGCCTAGTTTGGATGAGCAGTTCTTC
TRBJ2-6	18	TRBV7-2	TRBD1	few	CASSPRDRKYSGANVLTF	TGTGCCAGCAGCCCCCGGGACAGGAAATACTCTGGGGCCAACGTCCTGACTTTC
TRBJ2-1	13	TRBV29-1	TRBD1	NA	CSVAGGFYNEQFF	TGCAGCGTCGCAGGGGGCTTCTACAATGAGCAGTTCTTC
TRBJ1-4	14	TRBV12-3/TRBV12-4	TRBD1	NA	CASKTDRGREKLFF	TGTGCCAGCAAAACAGACAGGGGGCGCGAAAAACTGTTTTTT
TRBJ1-2	11	TRBV20-1	NA	NA	CSARFTGDYTF	TGCAGTGCTAGGTTCACGGGTGACTACACCTTC